The 17 T cell receptor beta chains below come from one sample, sequenced in a study of patients and donors after allogeneic stem cell transplantation (dated by TCRdb to 2020 to 2022). Library preparation employed RT-PCR. The instrument was a NextSeq 550. The public reads were quality trimmed at Q25 with fastp and then assembled into clones with MiXCR by TCRdb, keeping productive beta chains. Identical CDR3 protein sequences are pooled into one entry, listed with their most common genes and DNA. The table for this sample lists about 410,000 distinct CDR3 sequences; 16% of them were counted only once. The ten largest clones capture less than 8% of the sample. The source material was blood, either unsorted or a sorted T cell fraction (not recorded which). The receptors were sampled from a human donor who was either an allogeneic HSCT recipient or a stem cell or donor lymphocyte infusion donor (not recorded which). It is not recorded whose cells these are; they may come from a transplant donor.

J is TRBJ1-2 and V is TRBV6-5, with D maybe TRBD1 (5 bases). This CDR3 comprises 13 residues. The germline CDR1 and CDR2 sequences are MNHEY and SVGAGI. Deletions cut 4 bases from V and 5 bases from J, with 11 bases between. CDR3 DNA: TGTGCCAGCAGTTCGGGACGAGTTTATGGCTACACCTTC. Translation: CASSSGRVYGYTF.

This clonotype was seen more than once but under ten times. The genes are TRBV20-1 and TRBJ2-1, with D unresolved. Between the trimmed V and J ends, which lost 1 base and 8 bases, there was a span of 18 bases. This CDR3 is built from 15 residues. Germline V gene lookup returns CDR1 DFQATT and CDR2 SNEGSKA (reference sequence). CDR3 DNA sequence: TGCAGTGCTAGAGCAGGTAGCCGATCCAGCGATGAGCAGTTCTTC. Its translation is CSARAGSRSSDEQFF.

This clonotype has more than one count but fewer than ten. The chain employs TRBV7-8 and TRBJ1-1, with 7 nucleotides matching TRBD1. V lost 3 bases, J lost 5 bases, and 6 bases stayed unmatched. The length of the CDR3 is 14 residues. Germline CDR1 SGHVS, CDR2 FQNEAQ. The CDR3 sequence is CASSFEGAGTEAFF. In nucleotides, the CDR3 is TGTGCCAGCAGCTTCGAGGGGGCAGGGACTGAAGCTTTCTTT.

In this sample, this clonotype turned up a few times. The rearrangement joins TRBV20-1 to TRBJ2-7; 7 positions match TRBD1. The CDR3 is 12 residues long. Per the germline V gene, CDR1 is DFQATT and CDR2 is SNEGSKA (reference sequence). V trimming: 3 bases; J trimming: 7 bases; junction bases outside the gene matches: 6. The CDR3: CSARLGQREQYF. The CDR3 region has the DNA TGCAGTGCTAGGTTGGGACAGAGGGAGCAGTACTTC.

This clonotype turned up a few times. The CDR3 nucleotides are TGTGCCAGCAGTCCCTTCCTAGCGGGAGGGACGCAGTATTTT. Translated, it gives CASSPFLAGGTQYF. The V and J genes are TRBV12-3 or TRBV12-4 and TRBJ2-3; 12 bases match TRBD2. CDR3 length equals 14 residues. The trim removed 5 bases at V and 9 bases at J, leaving 6 bases unmatched.

This clonotype was found a few times. This rearrangement joins TRBV28 to TRBJ2-4; 11 bases are a match to TRBD2. With V trimmed by 5 bases and J by 6 bases, 9 bases remained unmatched. The length of the CDR3 is 16 residues. Germline assignment: CDR1 MDHEN and CDR2 SYDVKM. CDR3 coding DNA: TGTGCCAGCAGTATCTCCCTAGCGGGAGGACTAAACATTCAGTACTTC. This codes for CASSISLAGGLNIQYF.

The rearrangement links TRBV4-3 to TRBJ1-4; tentatively, D is TRBD1 (5 bases). The V end was cut by 4 bases, the J end by 7 bases, with 13 bases between. Germline V gene lookup returns CDR1 LGHNA and CDR2 YSLEER. This CDR3 has 14 residues. CDR3 loop: CASSPGTASEKLFF. CDR3 bases: TGCGCCAGCAGCCCCGGGACTGCGAGTGAAAAACTGTTTTTT.

The chain links TRBV10-3 to TRBJ2-1, with TRBD1 matching 8 bases. CDR3 length: 13 amino acids. V was pared by 6 bases and J by 7 bases, with 5 bases of the junction left unmatched. Germline V gene sequence: CDR1 ENHRY, CDR2 SYGVKD. CDR3 sequence (DNA): TGTGCCATCAGCCCGACAGGGGTAAATGAGCAGTTCTTC. Its translation: CAISPTGVNEQFF.

This clonotype came up many times. The chain joins TRBV18 to TRBJ1-1; D gene unclear. The ends were cut back, 1 base at V and 3 bases at J, with 3 bases in the middle. CDR1 KGHSH and CDR2 LQKENI come from the germline V gene. CDR3 length: 12 residues. Here the CDR3 DNA reads TGTGCCAGCTCACCACGGGACACTGAAGCTTTCTTT. Amino acids: CASSPRDTEAFF.

Of note for this clonotype: Here the CDR3 omits its conserved ending phenylalanine or tryptophan, so a read error is the likely source. Because the CDR3's place on the DNA is in doubt, the DNA is left out and the CDR3 is given as listed by TCRdb. The chain links TRBV2 to TRBJ1-1; the table gives TRBD1 as D, unverified against the DNA. The germline V gene encodes CDR1 SNHLY and CDR2 FYNNEI. Ends included, the CDR3 has 10 residues. The CDR3 is CARPGATLSL.

For the CDR3, the DNA is TGTGCCAGCAGTTACGGGACGGGGGGCCATGATACGCAGTATTTT. The encoded protein is CASSYGTGGHDTQYF. The rearrangement joins TRBV6-5 to TRBJ2-3, with D perhaps matching TRBD2 (7 bases). Per germline, CDR1 MNHEY and CDR2 SVGAGI. Trimming pared 2 bases from V and 6 bases from J, leaving 15 bases between. The CDR3 consists of 15 residues.

The V and J genes are TRBV12-3 or TRBV12-4 and TRBJ1-6; 11 nucleotides align to TRBD1. The CDR3 is 18 residues long. Trimming removed 5 bases from V and 9 bases from J; junction bases left unmatched: 15. Here the CDR3 reads CASSTRTGGASVGSPLHF. The CDR3 coding sequence is TGTGCCAGCAGTACAAGGACAGGGGGCGCTTCCGTGGGTTCACCCCTCCACTTT.

The chain couples TRBV7-2 to TRBJ2-3; D gene uncertain. This CDR3 is 13 amino acids long. CDR1 is SGHTA, CDR2 FQGNSA, per germline. Trimming took off 5 bases at V and 1 base at J, with 7 bases between the two ends. In DNA form, the CDR3 reads TGTGCCAGCAGCGTTCAAGGCACAGATACGCAGTATTTT. Translated, it gives CASSVQGTDTQYF.

This clonotype was detected only a few times. J is TRBJ2-3 and V is TRBV6-1; 7 bases are a match to TRBD2. This CDR3 has 15 amino acids. V gave up 3 bases and J gave up 3 bases; unmatched junction bases: 6. Per the germline V gene, CDR1 is MNHNS and CDR2 is SASEGT. Here the CDR3 reads CASSDRGGGTDTQYF. In DNA form, the CDR3 reads TGTGCCAGCAGTGACCGCGGGGGAGGGACAGATACGCAGTATTTT.

Only a few counts were recorded for this clonotype. In DNA form, the CDR3 reads TGCGCCAGCAGCCGGCTCCAGCTGAACACTGAAGCTTTCTTT. This encodes CASSRLQLNTEAFF. V usage is TRBV4-1 and J usage is TRBJ1-1; D remains unclear. V was cut by 4 bases and J by 0 bases, with 9 bases left in between. Germline V CDR1 and CDR2: MGHRA, YSYEKL. The CDR3 runs to 14 residues.

This clonotype was seen a few times. The chain recombines TRBV5-6 with TRBJ2-3; 12 positions agree with TRBD2. V trimming: 0 bases; J trimming: 7 bases; junction bases outside the gene matches: 9. Germline CDR1 reads SGHDT; CDR2 reads YYEEEE. The CDR3 totals 17 residues. CDR3 sequence reads: CASSLGTSGTRTYTQYF. Here the CDR3 DNA reads TGTGCCAGCAGCTTGGGGACTAGCGGGACGCGAACTTATACGCAGTATTTT.

In the case of this clonotype: One base away lies a much larger clone, so this may be a sequencing read error. The V call is TRBV10-3, the J call TRBJ2-3; D is perhaps TRBD1 (6 bases). The germline V gene has CDR1 ENHRY and CDR2 SYGVKD. CDR3 length: 15 residues. The chain's CDR3 is CPISEPRQDTDTQYF. Written as DNA, the CDR3 is TGTCCCATCAGTGAGCCGAGACAGGATACCGATACGCAGTATTTT.